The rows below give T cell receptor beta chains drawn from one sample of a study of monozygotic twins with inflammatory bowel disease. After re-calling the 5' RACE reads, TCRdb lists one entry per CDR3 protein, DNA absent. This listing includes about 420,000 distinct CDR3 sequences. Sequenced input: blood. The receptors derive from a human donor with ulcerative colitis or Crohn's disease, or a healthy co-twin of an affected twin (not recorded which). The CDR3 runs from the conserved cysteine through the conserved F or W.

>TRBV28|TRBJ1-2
CASSSWEGPNYGYTF
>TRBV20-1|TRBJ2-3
CSGSPLLAGSTDTQYF
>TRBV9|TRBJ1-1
CASSVHRGDTEAFF
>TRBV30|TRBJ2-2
CAWSIGGSNTGELFF
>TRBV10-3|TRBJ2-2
CAISEPGKRGLTNPNTGELFF
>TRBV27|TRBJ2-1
CASRRQGRRDEQFF
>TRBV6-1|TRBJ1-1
CASRPGTGKAFF
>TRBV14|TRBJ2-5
CASSQVPQETQYF
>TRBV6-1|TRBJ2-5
CASSPIRQGGETQYF
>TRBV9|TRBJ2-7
CASSVGDISFEQYF
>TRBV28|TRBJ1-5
CASSLEVQPSNQPQHF
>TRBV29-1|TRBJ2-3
CSGVGLAGAGDTQYF
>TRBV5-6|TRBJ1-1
CASSHPDSFTEAFF
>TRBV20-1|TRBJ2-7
CSARWREDYEQYF
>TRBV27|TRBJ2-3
CASSLSFGLAGSTDTQYF
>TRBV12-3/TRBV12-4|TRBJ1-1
CASTLALWTEAFF
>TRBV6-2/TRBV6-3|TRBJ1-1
CASSYWGALNTEAFF
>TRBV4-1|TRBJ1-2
CASSQDIGWTTDGYTF
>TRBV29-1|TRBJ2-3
CSVGLAGIPDTQYF
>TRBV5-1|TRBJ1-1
CASSLTGVTEAFF
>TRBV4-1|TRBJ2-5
CASSQGPGGAETQYF
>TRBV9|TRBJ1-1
CASSPAGGMNTEAFF